This T cell receptor beta chain was documented in a study of OX40 agonist ivuxolimab in advanced cancers. The study, taken as a whole, reports: Antigen specificity of clonally expanded peripheral T cells was not established. Mean expanded clone counts were higher in CD8+ than CD4+ T cells.

V was shortened by 0 bases and J by 4 bases, with 12 bases between the two germline ends. This CDR3 comprises 15 residues. Per germline, CDR1 SGHAT and CDR2 FQDESV (reference sequence). TCRdb's table, derived via immunoSEQ multiplex PCR, lists solely in-frame clones and lacks some. Of around 36,000 clones in the sample, less than 90% were seen once. Points on this clone: The target antigen is unknown.

This rearrangement joins TRBV11-1 to TRBJ1-1, with a possible D match to TRBD1 (5 bases). This clonotype was obtained from an adult with an advanced solid tumor such as melanoma, head and neck, liver or kidney cancer. Source: CD4+ or CD8+ T cells sorted from blood, taken in a trial of the OX40 agonist ivuxolimab. Here the CDR3 reads CASSLAYSGGTEAFF. The CDR3 DNA reads as TGTGCCAGCAGCTTAGCGTACTCCGGGGGCACTGAAGCTTTCTTT.